The 20 T cell receptor beta chains below were found in one sample sequenced in a study of response to subunit inactivated influenza vaccine. TCRdb reanalysed the RT-PCR reads using MiXCR and keeps one entry per CDR3 protein. The table shows a few hundred thousand distinct CDR3 sequences, with roughly 22% occurring only once. The material was PBMCs from blood, obtained about 19 months after vaccination. The origin of the receptors is a man aged 45-69 years who received an inactivated influenza vaccine.

This clonotype was found a few times. The V call is TRBV7-9, the J call TRBJ2-1; the D is unclear. With 3 bases removed from V and 7 bases from J, the gap between germline ends came to 7 bases. Per the germline V gene, CDR1 is SEHNR and CDR2 is FQNEAQ (reference sequence). The CDR3 has 12 residues. The CDR3 protein is CASSLPRNEQFF. The CDR3 DNA is TGTGCCAGCAGCTTGCCCCGGAATGAGCAGTTCTTC.

This clonotype was counted only a few times. This chain connects TRBV2 to TRBJ1-2; tentative D call: TRBD1 (6 bases). This CDR3 contains 12 residues. Trimming took off 10 bases at V and 3 bases at J, with 12 bases between the two ends. The germline V gene encodes CDR1 SNHLY and CDR2 FYNNEI. CDR3 loop: CATTRQDYGYTF. CDR3 bases: TGTGCCACTACCCGACAGGACTATGGCTACACCTTC.

This clonotype was seen a few times. The genes are TRBV21-1 and TRBJ2-1; the D segment call TRBD2 is taken from the table without a DNA check. TRBV21-1 is shown as a pseudogene. The CDR3 contains 15 residues. The CDR3 is CASSNKRPSYNEQFF. CDR3 in DNA: TGTGCCAGCAGCAATAAGCGGCCCTCCTACAATGAGCAGTTCTTC.

V and J are TRBV7-2 and TRBJ2-1; D call uncertain. Germline V gene lookup returns CDR1 SGHTA and CDR2 FQGNSA. The V end was cut by 7 bases, the J end by 2 bases, with 6 bases between. This CDR3 has 12 amino acids. In DNA form, the CDR3 reads TGTGCCAGCACCACAACCTACAATGAGCAGTTCTTC. Its translation is CASTTTYNEQFF.

Many counts were recorded for this clonotype. The chain links TRBV29-1 to TRBJ2-2; TRBD1 aligns across 7 bases. Germline V lookup: CDR1 SQVTM, CDR2 ANQGSEA. CDR3 length equals 15 residues. Unmatched junction bases numbered 7, after V lost 5 bases and J lost 1 base. Here the CDR3 reads CSVRTGQMNTGELFF. Written as DNA, the CDR3 is TGCAGCGTTCGAACGGGACAGATGAACACCGGGGAGCTGTTTTTT.

J is TRBJ2-7 and V is TRBV18; possibly TRBD1 or TRBD2 for D (5 bases each). Deletions cut 0 bases from V and 2 bases from J, with 14 bases between. CDR3 length: 16 residues. Per the germline V gene, CDR1 is KGHSH and CDR2 is LQKENI. DNA for the CDR3: TGTGCCAGCTCACCACCGGGGCTTTTCGGGACCTACGAGCAGTACTTC. This gives the protein CASSPPGLFGTYEQYF. Using reference TRBV18 and TRBJ2-7 for the parts outside the CDR3, the full variable domain is NAGVMQNPRHLVRRRGQEARLRCSPMKGHSHVYWYRQLPEEGLKFMVYLQKENIIDESGMPKERFSAEFPKEGPSILRIQQVVRGDSAAYFCASSPPGLFGTYEQYFGPGTRLTVT.

This clonotype was picked up a small number of times. The chain links TRBV15 to TRBJ1-2; D not resolved. V was cut by 1 base and J by 2 bases, with 5 bases left in between. Germline CDR1 and CDR2: LNHNV and YYDKDF (reference sequence). CDR3 length equals 13 residues. The CDR3, as DNA: TGTGCCACCAGCAGAGCTGAAAACTATGGCTACACCTTC. It yields the protein CATSRAENYGYTF.

This clonotype came up many times. The chain links TRBV20-1 to TRBJ1-2; D uncertain. Trimming took off 6 bases at V and 5 bases at J, with 7 bases between the two ends. Germline V gives CDR1 DFQATT, CDR2 SNEGSKA (reference sequence). This CDR3 comprises 10 residues. This CDR3 is CSAKAYGYTF. Written as DNA, the CDR3 is TGCAGTGCCAAAGCTTATGGCTACACCTTC.

This clonotype was detected only a few times. V and J are TRBV20-1 and TRBJ1-6; perhaps TRBD1 as D (6 bases). Germline lookup yields CDR1 DFQATT and CDR2 SNEGSKA (reference sequence). This CDR3 has 14 residues. Trimming took off 4 bases at V and 10 bases at J, with 17 bases between the two ends. CDR3 bases: TGCAGTGCTACTGAGGGGAGGGGGTCGTCACCCCTCCACTTT. Translating gives CSATEGRGSSPLHF.

Concerning this clonotype itself: It may be a read error: a sequence one base away is much more abundant. This rearrangement joins TRBV4-1 to TRBJ2-1; no firm D call. The CDR3 has 16 residues. Germline V lookup: CDR1 MGHRA, CDR2 YSYEKL. This CDR3 is CDSSQLGTKSYNEQFF. The DNA for the CDR3 is TGCGACAGCAGCCAACTGGGAACGAAATCCTACAATGAGCAGTTCTTC.

This clonotype was seen ten or more times. The chain has TRBV15 and TRBJ2-2; TRBD1 aligns across 8 bases. J was trimmed by 5 bases and V by 3 bases; bases with no gene match: 2. The germline V gene encodes CDR1 LNHNV and CDR2 YYDKDF (reference sequence). The CDR3 length is 14 residues. As DNA, the CDR3 is TGTGCCACCAGCAGGGACAGGGTAACCGGGGAGCTGTTTTTT. This encodes CATSRDRVTGELFF.

V and J are TRBV20-1 and TRBJ2-5, with D possibly matching TRBD2 (6 bases). The CDR3 spans 14 residues. V was trimmed by 6 bases and J by 2 bases, leaving 16 bases between them. Looked up from germline, CDR1 is DFQATT and CDR2 is SNEGSKA (reference sequence). As DNA, the CDR3 is TGCAGTGCCAGTGGGAGGAGGGTTCAAGAGACCCAGTACTTC. It translates to CSASGRRVQETQYF.

This clonotype has just a few counts. The chain employs TRBV10-3 and TRBJ2-2; 10 nucleotides match TRBD1. Germline CDR1 reads ENHRY; CDR2 reads SYGVKD. The CDR3 extends over 14 amino acids. Trimming at V came to 8 bases and at J to 6 bases, leaving 6 bases not matched to a gene. The CDR3 coding sequence is TGTGCCATCCCCGGGACAGGGGTTTCCGGGGAGCTGTTTTTT. Translating gives CAIPGTGVSGELFF.

This clonotype was observed a few times. This chain uses TRBV10-3 with TRBJ2-2, with D perhaps assigned TRBD1 or TRBD2 (6 bases each). There are 12 residues in the CDR3. V was pared by 6 bases and J by 5 bases, with 7 bases between. CDR1 ENHRY and CDR2 SYGVKD come from the germline V gene. CDR3 sequence: CAIRGGTGELFF. The CDR3 region has the DNA TGTGCCATCAGAGGGGGGACCGGGGAGCTGTTTTTT.

J is TRBJ1-2 and V is TRBV12-3 or TRBV12-4; tentatively, D is TRBD1 (5 bases). The CDR3 has 14 amino acids. V was cut by 4 bases and J by 8 bases, with 17 bases left in between. The CDR3 region has the DNA TGTGCCAGCAGTTCCGCGCGTGGGACCACGGGCTACACCTTC. Amino acid sequence: CASSSARGTTGYTF.

The chain uses TRBV6-1 and TRBJ2-5; D possibly corresponds to TRBD1 (5 bases). The V gene's germline CDR1 is MNHNS and CDR2 SASEGT. The CDR3 consists of 15 residues. V lost 6 bases and J lost 0, with 14 bases in between. CDR3 in DNA: TGTGCCAGCAGCAAGCAGACAGAGTACCAAGAGACCCAGTACTTC. This translates into CASSKQTEYQETQYF.

In its sample, this clonotype was seen a few times. The V gene is TRBV6-1, the J gene TRBJ2-2; the match to TRBD2 covers 7 bases. Germline loops: CDR1 MNHNS, CDR2 SASEGT. CDR3 length: 16 amino acids. J lost 4 bases, V lost 5 bases, and 10 bases had no gene match. The CDR3 spells CASSRLAGVGTGELFF. DNA of the CDR3: TGTGCCAGCAGTCGACTAGCAGGTGTTGGCACCGGGGAGCTGTTTTTT.

The table lists this clonotype with a few counts. This sequence joins TRBV6-2 or TRBV6-3 and TRBJ1-5; the D is unclear. The germline V gene has CDR1 MNHEY and CDR2 SVGEGT. The V gene lost 1 base and the J gene lost 0 bases, with 1 base spanning the gap. The CDR3 is 13 amino acids. The CDR3 is CASSYFSNQPQHF. The DNA of the CDR3 is TGTGCCAGCAGTTACTTTAGCAATCAGCCCCAGCATTTT.

This clonotype was seen a few times. The V and J genes are TRBV6-1 and TRBJ2-7, with D possibly being TRBD2 (6 bases). CDR3 length: 15 amino acids. V lost 4 bases and J 0 bases, leaving 13 bases between the germline ends. Germline V gene sequence: CDR1 MNHNS, CDR2 SASEGT. The chain's CDR3 is CASSARVSGSYEQYF. CDR3 DNA sequence: TGTGCCAGCAGTGCCCGGGTTAGCGGCTCCTACGAGCAGTACTTC.

The V and J genes are TRBV6-5 and TRBJ2-7; tentative D call: TRBD2 (6 bases). Germline V gene data show CDR1 as MNHEY and CDR2 as SVGAGI. Trimming shortened V by 4 bases and J by 5 bases, and 21 bases separated the two germline ends. The CDR3 loop spans 16 amino acids. In DNA form, the CDR3 reads TGTGCCAGCAGTTCCAGGATATTTTGGGGGGTGCACGAGCAGTACTTC. It encodes CASSSRIFWGVHEQYF.